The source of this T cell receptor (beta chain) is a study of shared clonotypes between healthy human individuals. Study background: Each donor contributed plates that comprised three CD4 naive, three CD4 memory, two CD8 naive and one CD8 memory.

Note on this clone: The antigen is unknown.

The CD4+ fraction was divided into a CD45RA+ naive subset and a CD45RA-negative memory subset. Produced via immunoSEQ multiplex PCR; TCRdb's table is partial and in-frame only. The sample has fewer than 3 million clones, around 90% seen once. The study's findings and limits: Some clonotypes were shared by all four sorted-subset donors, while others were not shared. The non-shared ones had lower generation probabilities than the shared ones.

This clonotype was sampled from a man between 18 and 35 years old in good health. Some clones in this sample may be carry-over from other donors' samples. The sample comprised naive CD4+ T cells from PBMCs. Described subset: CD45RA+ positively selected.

The CDR3 sequence: CASTWGGSYEQYF. In nucleotides, the CDR3 is TGTGCCAGCACCTGGGGCGGGAGCTACGAGCAGTACTTC. V usage is TRBV7-2 and J usage is TRBJ2-7; TRBD2 matches 7 bases. The CDR3 runs to 13 residues. Losses at the gene ends were 7 bases for V and 3 bases for J; bases not matched to a gene: 6. Germline assignment: CDR1 SGHTA and CDR2 FQGNSA.